Included here is one T cell receptor beta chain sequence, with context. The J segment lost 7 bases and the V segment lost 5 bases, leaving 10 bases of the junction unmatched. The CDR3 runs 14 residues. Germline V gene lookup returns CDR1 SGHTA and CDR2 FQGNSA. The sample comes from a study of blood T cell repertoires in COVID-19. Across the study: Whether acute or convalescent, the COVID-19 samples came from the United States, Italy and Spain. In each case, the material was cDNA or gDNA derived from T cells, B-cell-depleted T cells, or PBMCs.

Source study methods: Scientists estimated how many nucleated cells there were by amplifying reference gene primers. Generated by immunoSEQ multiplex PCR, the TCRdb table keeps only in-frame clones and is missing some. D and trimming come from the DNA, and the V and J calls and clone size come from that table. The table has tens of thousands of clones, 65% to 90% seen once; the top ten hold roughly 4%. The sample was peripheral blood. The origin of this receptor is a man in his sixties with acute or convalescent COVID-19. The V gene is TRBV7-2, the J gene TRBJ1-2; 7 bases are shared with TRBD1. CDR3 region: CASSPSRGGGGYTF. CDR3 nucleotides: TGTGCCAGCAGCCCCTCGAGAGGGGGCGGTGGCTACACCTTC.